This TCR beta chain derives from a study of chemoradiotherapy in HPV16-positive cancers. Overall study: Candidate HPV-specific T-cell clones and common TCR motifs came from functional assays in two HPV16-positive patients. General study findings and limits: HPV-responsive T-cell expansion during chemoradiotherapy was linked to improved recurrence-free survival in HPV16-positive patients.

Repertoires were generated with immunoSEQ multiplex PCR, while TCRdb's copy carries only in-frame clones and drops some. The sample contains 15,000 to 20,000 clones, around four fifths of which appear only once. Note on this clone: Its matching antigen is unknown.

The sequence came from a human donor with HPV-associated anogenital cancer. Sampling was conducted from a patient who underwent chemoradiotherapy.

CDR3 residues: CASSLASGGSGELFF. CDR3 nucleotide sequence: TGCGCCAGCAGCTTGGCTAGCGGGGGGTCCGGGGAGCTGTTTTTT. This sequence joins TRBV5-1 and TRBJ2-2; 11 nucleotides agree with TRBD2. Germline values: CDR1 SGHRS, CDR2 YFSETQ. V lost 0 bases, J lost 6 bases, and 1 base stayed unmatched. The CDR3 has 15 residues.